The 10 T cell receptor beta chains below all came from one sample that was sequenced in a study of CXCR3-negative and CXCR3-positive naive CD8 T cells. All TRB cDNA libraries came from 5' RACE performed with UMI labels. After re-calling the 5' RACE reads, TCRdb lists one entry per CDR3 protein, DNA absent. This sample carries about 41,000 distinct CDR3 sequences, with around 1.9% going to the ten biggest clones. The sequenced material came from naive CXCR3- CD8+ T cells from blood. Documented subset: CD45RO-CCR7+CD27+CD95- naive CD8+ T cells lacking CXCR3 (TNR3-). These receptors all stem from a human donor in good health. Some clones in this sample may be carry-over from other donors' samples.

CDR3 sequence: CASSSTLSSYNSPLHF. The V gene is TRBV27, the J gene TRBJ1-6. The CDR3 is made up of 16 amino acids. CDR1 MNHEY and CDR2 SMNVEV come from the germline V gene (reference sequence).

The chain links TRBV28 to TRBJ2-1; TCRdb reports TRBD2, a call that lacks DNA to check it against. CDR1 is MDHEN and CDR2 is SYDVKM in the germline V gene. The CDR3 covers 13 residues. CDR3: CAASGLPRNEQFF.

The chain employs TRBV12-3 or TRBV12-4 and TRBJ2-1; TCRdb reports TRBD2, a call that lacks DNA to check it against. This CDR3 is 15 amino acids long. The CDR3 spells CASSSTSGIYNEQFF.

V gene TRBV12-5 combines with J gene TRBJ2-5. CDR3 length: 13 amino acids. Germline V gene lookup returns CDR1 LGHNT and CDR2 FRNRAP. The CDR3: CASGSLSQETQYF.

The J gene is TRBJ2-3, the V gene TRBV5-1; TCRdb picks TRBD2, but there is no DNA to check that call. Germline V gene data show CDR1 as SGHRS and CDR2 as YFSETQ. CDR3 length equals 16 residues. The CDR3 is CASSPGAGGNTDTQYF.

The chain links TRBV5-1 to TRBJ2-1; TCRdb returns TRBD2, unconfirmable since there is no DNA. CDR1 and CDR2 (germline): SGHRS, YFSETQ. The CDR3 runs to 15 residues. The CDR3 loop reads CASSSATSGGFEQFF.

The CDR3 spells CASSSLADSEQFF. The V and J genes are TRBV27 and TRBJ2-1. The germline V gene encodes CDR1 MNHEY and CDR2 SMNVEV (reference sequence). The CDR3 has 13 amino acids.

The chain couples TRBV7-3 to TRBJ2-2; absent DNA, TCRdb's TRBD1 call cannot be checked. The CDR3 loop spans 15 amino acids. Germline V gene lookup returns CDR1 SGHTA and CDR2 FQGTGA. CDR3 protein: CASSPRQGALRELFF.

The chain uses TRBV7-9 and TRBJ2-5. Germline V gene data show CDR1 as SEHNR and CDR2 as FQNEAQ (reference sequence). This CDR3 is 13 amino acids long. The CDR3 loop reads CASSLDQRETQYF.

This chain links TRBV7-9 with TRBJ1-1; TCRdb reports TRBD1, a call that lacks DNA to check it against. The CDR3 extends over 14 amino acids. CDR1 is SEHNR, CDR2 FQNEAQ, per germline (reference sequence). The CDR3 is CASGSLQGATEAFF.